Reported below is one T cell receptor (beta chain). The antigen remains undetermined. Sequenced by immunoSEQ multiplex PCR; TCRdb stores in-frame clones only, minus some. Among some 110,000 clones listed, 85% to 95% were seen once. Trimming shortened V by 0 bases and J by 3 bases, and 11 bases separated the two germline ends. Germline V gene sequence: CDR1 LGHNA, CDR2 YSLEER. The CDR3 is 15 residues long. This sample is drawn from a study of graft-versus-host responses after intestinal transplantation. The source is a human donor who was the organ donor for an intestinal transplant. This specimen consisted of unstimulated CD8+ T cells sorted from spleen or lymph node cells, obtained before transplant. The chain carries TRBV4-3 and TRBJ1-1; D gene ambiguous. The CDR3 spells CASSQDWMEDTEAFF. The CDR3 coding sequence is TGCGCCAGCAGCCAAGATTGGATGGAGGACACTGAAGCTTTCTTT.